A selection of T cell receptor beta chains follows, all from one sample in a study of T cells after yellow fever vaccination. Using its own MiXCR run on the 5' RACE reads, TCRdb lists one record per CDR3 protein. The sample has some 350,000 distinct CDR3 sequences; 4.1% are singletons. Source: PBMCs, taken 5 days after the yellow fever booster vaccination. The source is a man between 18 and 35 years old who received the YFV17D yellow fever vaccine. Both conserved end residues are part of each CDR3. The D gene is left open where the match is weak. Size is stated for part of the rows, as once, few or many counts, or as a class when the clone is expanded.

v_call: TRBV4-2
d_call: NA
j_call: TRBJ2-1
clone_size: few
cdr3_nt: TGTGCCAGCTGGGGATCAGGGAATCAACGCGATGAGCAGTTCTTC
cdr3_aa: CASWGSGNQRDEQFF

v_call: TRBV2
d_call: NA
j_call: TRBJ1-1
clone_size: NA
cdr3_nt: TGTGCCAGCAGTGAAGGTGCCACGAGGTCGAGGAGGCTTGGGAACACTGAAGCTTTCTTT
cdr3_aa: CASSEGATRSRRLGNTEAFF

v_call: TRBV4-2
d_call: TRBD2
j_call: TRBJ2-3
clone_size: many
cdr3_nt: TGTGCCAGCAGCCAAGATCTCAGACTAGCGGGGGGGACGACAGATACGCAGTATTTT
cdr3_aa: CASSQDLRLAGGTTDTQYF

v_call: TRBV27
d_call: TRBD1
j_call: TRBJ2-5
clone_size: NA
cdr3_nt: TGTGCCAGCAGTTTTGTAGGGGGCGGAGAGACCCAGTACTTC
cdr3_aa: CASSFVGGGETQYF

v_call: TRBV6-5
d_call: TRBD1
j_call: TRBJ2-3
clone_size: few
cdr3_nt: TGTGCCAGCAGTTACTCACAGGGGGCTAGCACAGATACGCAGTATTTT
cdr3_aa: CASSYSQGASTDTQYF

v_call: TRBV5-1
d_call: NA
j_call: TRBJ2-3
clone_size: many
cdr3_nt: TGCGCCAGCAGCTCTAGGGCAGGCTCGATCACAGATACGCAGTATTTT
cdr3_aa: CASSSRAGSITDTQYF

v_call: TRBV5-1
d_call: NA
j_call: TRBJ2-3
clone_size: many
cdr3_nt: TGCGCCAGCATCCAGGGGGGCGGCTCAGATACGCAGTATTTT
cdr3_aa: CASIQGGGSDTQYF

v_call: TRBV5-1
d_call: TRBD1
j_call: TRBJ1-1
clone_size: few
cdr3_nt: TGCGCCAGCAGCCCCGGACAGGGGTCTGAAGCTTTCTTT
cdr3_aa: CASSPGQGSEAFF

v_call: TRBV15
d_call: NA
j_call: TRBJ1-1
clone_size: NA
cdr3_nt: TGTGCCACCAGCAGAGACCTCCCTGGTTTATTTGGCTACACTGAAGCTTTCTTT
cdr3_aa: CATSRDLPGLFGYTEAFF

v_call: TRBV28
d_call: NA
j_call: TRBJ2-3
clone_size: NA
cdr3_nt: TGTGCCAGCACGAGGTCGCCAGCGGCGTTCACAGATACGCAGTATTTT
cdr3_aa: CASTRSPAAFTDTQYF

v_call: TRBV20-1
d_call: NA
j_call: TRBJ1-5
clone_size: few
cdr3_nt: TGCAGTGCTAGGGGCACGACCAATCAGCCCCAGCATTTT
cdr3_aa: CSARGTTNQPQHF

v_call: TRBV20-1
d_call: NA
j_call: TRBJ1-5
clone_size: many
cdr3_nt: TGCAGTGCTAGATCTCCGAATCAGCCCCAGCATTTT
cdr3_aa: CSARSPNQPQHF

v_call: TRBV5-1
d_call: NA
j_call: TRBJ2-2
clone_size: many
cdr3_nt: TGCGCCAGCAGCACTCGAGGGGGGGAGCTGTTTTTT
cdr3_aa: CASSTRGGELFF

v_call: TRBV7-2
d_call: TRBD2
j_call: TRBJ2-5
clone_size: many
cdr3_nt: TGTGCCAGCAGCTCAGCGGGGACCCAAGAGACCCAGTACTTC
cdr3_aa: CASSSAGTQETQYF

v_call: TRBV27
d_call: TRBD1
j_call: TRBJ2-7
clone_size: many
cdr3_nt: TGTGCCAGCAGTTTTGGGGACAGGACGACGGACGAGCAGTACTTC
cdr3_aa: CASSFGDRTTDEQYF

v_call: TRBV7-9
d_call: NA
j_call: TRBJ2-1
clone_size: many
cdr3_nt: TGTGCCAGCAGCCTCCTAGCAGATGAGCAGTTCTTC
cdr3_aa: CASSLLADEQFF

v_call: TRBV19
d_call: NA
j_call: TRBJ1-6
clone_size: few
cdr3_nt: TGTGCCAGTAGTATGGCAGTCTCCTATAATTCACCCCTCCACTTT
cdr3_aa: CASSMAVSYNSPLHF

v_call: TRBV24-1
d_call: TRBD1
j_call: TRBJ2-1
clone_size: few
cdr3_nt: TGTGCCACCAGTGATTACATGTCCGGGACAGGTGGAGATGAGCAGTTCTTC
cdr3_aa: CATSDYMSGTGGDEQFF

v_call: TRBV16
d_call: NA
j_call: TRBJ1-1
clone_size: many
cdr3_nt: TGTGCCAGCAGCCAAACCTTGAACACTGAAGCTTTCTTT
cdr3_aa: CASSQTLNTEAFF

v_call: TRBV5-1
d_call: NA
j_call: TRBJ1-1
clone_size: many
cdr3_nt: TGCGCCAGCAGCTTGGTAGTAGGGGTGAACACTGAAGCTTTCTTT
cdr3_aa: CASSLVVGVNTEAFF

v_call: TRBV6-6
d_call: NA
j_call: TRBJ2-3
clone_size: many
cdr3_nt: TGTGCCAGCAGTTCCCATTTGGGTACAGATACGCAGTATTTT
cdr3_aa: CASSSHLGTDTQYF

v_call: TRBV5-1
d_call: NA
j_call: TRBJ1-1
clone_size: NA
cdr3_nt: TGCGCCAGCAGCTCTGACACCGGTATGAACACTGAAGCTTTCTTT
cdr3_aa: CASSSDTGMNTEAFF

v_call: TRBV7-3
d_call: TRBD2
j_call: TRBJ2-3
clone_size: few
cdr3_nt: TGTGCCAGCAGCTCTCAAGCGGGGCGAACAGATACGCAGTATTTT
cdr3_aa: CASSSQAGRTDTQYF

v_call: TRBV6-2/TRBV6-3
d_call: NA
j_call: TRBJ2-2
clone_size: many
cdr3_nt: TGTGCCAGCAAGGCAGGGTTCACCGGGGAGCTGTTTTTT
cdr3_aa: CASKAGFTGELFF

v_call: TRBV5-4
d_call: NA
j_call: TRBJ2-2
clone_size: NA
cdr3_nt: TGTGCCAGCAGCTTGGGCCTTTTTGCGAACACCGGGGAGCTGTTTTTT
cdr3_aa: CASSLGLFANTGELFF

v_call: TRBV28
d_call: TRBD1
j_call: TRBJ2-4
clone_size: NA
cdr3_nt: TGTGCCAGCAGGCTAACAGGGGGGTCGGGAAACATTCAGTACTTC
cdr3_aa: CASRLTGGSGNIQYF

v_call: TRBV11-2
d_call: NA
j_call: TRBJ1-5
clone_size: few
cdr3_nt: TGTGCCAGCAGCTTATATCTGGCAGGTCGACCGAGATTCAATCAGCCCCAGCATTTT
cdr3_aa: CASSLYLAGRPRFNQPQHF

v_call: TRBV29-1
d_call: NA
j_call: TRBJ2-5
clone_size: NA
cdr3_nt: TGCAGCGACACTGGGTCTGGGGTGGAGACCCAGTACTTC
cdr3_aa: CSDTGSGVETQYF

v_call: TRBV5-6
d_call: NA
j_call: TRBJ2-5
clone_size: many
cdr3_nt: TGTGCCAGCAGCGGAGGACAGATTGCGGAGACCCAGTACTTC
cdr3_aa: CASSGGQIAETQYF

v_call: TRBV5-4
d_call: TRBD2
j_call: TRBJ2-1
clone_size: few
cdr3_nt: TGTGCCAGCAGCTTGAGGACTAGCGGGGTGAGCTCCTACAATGAGCAGTTCTTC
cdr3_aa: CASSLRTSGVSSYNEQFF

v_call: TRBV5-6
d_call: TRBD2
j_call: TRBJ2-3
clone_size: NA
cdr3_nt: TGTGCCAGCACCATGCGGAGCGGGGCGGCAGATACGCAGTATTTT
cdr3_aa: CASTMRSGAADTQYF

v_call: TRBV15
d_call: TRBD2
j_call: TRBJ2-1
clone_size: many
cdr3_nt: TGTGCCACCAGCAGAGAGAGCGGGGGGGCCTACAATGAGCAGTTCTTC
cdr3_aa: CATSRESGGAYNEQFF

v_call: TRBV5-1
d_call: TRBD2
j_call: TRBJ2-3
clone_size: many
cdr3_nt: TGCGCCAGCAGTCTGTCGGGACTAGCGGGGACGGATACGCAGTATTTT
cdr3_aa: CASSLSGLAGTDTQYF

v_call: TRBV24-1
d_call: TRBD1
j_call: TRBJ2-2
clone_size: NA
cdr3_nt: TGTGCCACCAGTGATCCAGGGGGAGCGAACACCGGGGAGCTGTTTTTT
cdr3_aa: CATSDPGGANTGELFF

v_call: TRBV5-1
d_call: TRBD1
j_call: TRBJ2-7
clone_size: NA
cdr3_nt: TGCGCCAGCAACCAGGGGACAGGTGCCTTATACGAGCAGTACTTC
cdr3_aa: CASNQGTGALYEQYF

v_call: TRBV5-6
d_call: NA
j_call: TRBJ2-3
clone_size: few
cdr3_nt: TGTGCCAGCAGCTTGGACTACGTCAAAGATACGCAGTATTTT
cdr3_aa: CASSLDYVKDTQYF

v_call: TRBV15
d_call: TRBD1
j_call: TRBJ1-6
clone_size: few
cdr3_nt: TGTGCCACCAGCAGAGATCAACAGGGGGTCTCACCCCTCCACTTT
cdr3_aa: CATSRDQQGVSPLHF

v_call: TRBV7-3
d_call: NA
j_call: TRBJ1-6
clone_size: NA
cdr3_nt: TGTGCCAGCAGCTTAGGCGTCTATTCACCCCTCCACTTT
cdr3_aa: CASSLGVYSPLHF

v_call: TRBV27
d_call: NA
j_call: TRBJ2-1
clone_size: many
cdr3_nt: TGTGCCAGCAGCCCCTACTATGGGGCAAGTGGAAGAAATGAGCAGTTCTTC
cdr3_aa: CASSPYYGASGRNEQFF

v_call: TRBV6-5
d_call: NA
j_call: TRBJ1-1
clone_size: few
cdr3_nt: TGTGCCAGCAGTTACTCGGTGACCACTGAAGCTTTCTTT
cdr3_aa: CASSYSVTTEAFF

v_call: TRBV29-1
d_call: NA
j_call: TRBJ2-7
clone_size: many
cdr3_nt: TGCAGCGGTTCCGGGACAAACTACGAGCAGTACTTC
cdr3_aa: CSGSGTNYEQYF

v_call: TRBV6-5
d_call: TRBD2
j_call: TRBJ2-5
clone_size: few
cdr3_nt: TGTGCCAGCAGATCGGGACTAGCGGGGTACGCACGGGGAGAGACCCAGTACTTC
cdr3_aa: CASRSGLAGYARGETQYF